This entry lists 22 T cell receptor beta chains sequenced from one sample in a study of blood T cell repertoires in COVID-19 (dated by TCRdb to about 2020). Preparation of the library involved the immunoSEQ multiplex PCR assay. This immuneACCESS table, as held by TCRdb, lists in-frame sequences with V and J called but not all clones. Of the missing ones, under half trace to an unresolved V gene in checked studies; the others have no known cause. The sample table shows about 100,000 clones, and roughly 85% are seen once. In total, the top ten clones hold 1.5% to 2% of the sample. Sequenced: peripheral blood. The source is a woman in her 70s with active or convalescent COVID-19.

This clone turned up a few times. DNA for the CDR3: TGTGCCAGCAGCCAAACCAGGTTTGGCTACAATGAGCAGTTCTTC. Translating it yields CASSQTRFGYNEQFF. The rearrangement joins TRBV4-2 to TRBJ2-1, with D unresolved. The V and J ends lost 2 bases and 3 bases respectively, with 11 bases between them. The CDR3 spans 15 residues. The germline CDR1 and CDR2 sequences are LGHNA and YNFKEQ.

The chain recombines TRBV2 with TRBJ1-2; D might be TRBD1 (6 bases). V was pared by 3 bases and J by 4 bases, with 9 bases between. Germline V CDR1 and CDR2: SNHLY, FYNNEI. The CDR3 covers 13 residues. CDR3 loop: CASSDGQIYGYTF. In DNA form, the CDR3 reads TGTGCCAGCAGTGATGGACAGATCTATGGCTACACCTTC.

The gene calls are TRBV19 and TRBJ2-1, with D possibly being TRBD2 (6 bases). Per germline, CDR1 LNHDA and CDR2 SQIVND (reference sequence). The length of the CDR3 is 15 residues. V lost 5 bases to trimming and J lost 1 base, with 12 bases between them. The CDR3 DNA is TGTGCCAGTAGTTACGGGGGAGCGTCCTACAATGAGCAGTTCTTC. Translated: CASSYGGASYNEQFF.

The J gene is TRBJ2-3, the V gene TRBV7-2, with 16 bases fitting TRBD2. The CDR3 extends over 16 amino acids. After removal of 5 bases from V and 4 bases from J, the junction contained 3 bases not matched to a gene. Germline V gene sequence: CDR1 SGHTA, CDR2 FQGNSA. The CDR3 DNA follows: TGTGCCAGCAGCCCGGGACTAGCGGGGGGGGCAGATACGCAGTATTTT. Protein product: CASSPGLAGGADTQYF.

The chain combines TRBV6-2 or TRBV6-3 with TRBJ2-3; possibly TRBD2 for D (7 bases). V was clipped by 5 bases and J by 9 bases, with 21 bases between them. The CDR3 sequence is 15 residues long. CDR1 is MNHEY, CDR2 SVGEGT, per germline. CDR3 in DNA: TGTGCCAGCAGTATGGCGGGGGTACCTCAGGGGACGCAGTATTTT. This gives the protein CASSMAGVPQGTQYF.

This sequence joins TRBV19 and TRBJ2-3; TRBD1 is a possible D gene (6 bases). The V gene's germline CDR1 is LNHDA and CDR2 SQIVND (reference sequence). The CDR3 runs 15 residues. Trimming removed 4 bases at V and 2 bases at J, with 13 bases between. The CDR3 bases are TGTGCCAGTAGTACCCAGGGGCACAACACAGATACGCAGTATTTT. Translating it yields CASSTQGHNTDTQYF.

The CDR3: CASSLLPPPGQGTYEQYF. The CDR3 coding sequence is TGTGCCAGCAGTTTACTACCCCCTCCGGGACAGGGAACCTACGAGCAGTACTTC. This sequence joins TRBV28 and TRBJ2-7; TRBD1 matches 9 bases. CDR1 is MDHEN and CDR2 is SYDVKM in the germline V gene. Losses at the gene ends were 2 bases for V and 2 bases for J; bases not matched to a gene: 13. The CDR3 is 18 residues long.

J is TRBJ2-5 and V is TRBV28; D is perhaps TRBD2 (5 bases). Between the trimmed V and J ends, which lost 3 bases and 3 bases, there was a span of 5 bases. CDR1 MDHEN and CDR2 SYDVKM come from the germline V gene. The CDR3 consists of 12 residues. CDR3 region: CASSFGEETQYF. The CDR3 DNA follows: TGTGCCAGCAGTTTCGGGGAAGAGACCCAGTACTTC.

V usage is TRBV2 and J usage is TRBJ2-2; 10 bases map to TRBD2. CDR1 SNHLY and CDR2 FYNNEI come from the germline V gene. CDR3 size: 15 residues. V shed 8 bases and J 5 bases; nucleotides not matched to a gene: 8. CDR3 nucleotide sequence: TGTGCCAGCCGTTCGATAGCGGGAGGTACCGGGGAGCTGTTTTTT. This encodes CASRSIAGGTGELFF. The full variable domain, with the rest looked up from reference TRBV2 and TRBJ2-2, is EPEVTQTPSHQVTQMGQEVILRCVPISNHLYFYWYRQILGQKVEFLVSFYNNEISEKSEIFDDQFSVERPDGSNFTLKIRSTKLEDSAMYFCASRSIAGGTGELFFGEGSRLTVL.

V gene TRBV18 combines with J gene TRBJ1-1; D not resolved. In germline, CDR1 is KGHSH, CDR2 LQKENI. V was shortened by 3 bases and J by 0 bases, with 5 bases between the two germline ends. This CDR3 has 13 amino acids. Here the CDR3 DNA reads TGTGCCAGCTCACCCGACTTGAACACTGAAGCTTTCTTT. Its translation is CASSPDLNTEAFF.

The gene calls are TRBV10-3 and TRBJ1-3, with D possibly being TRBD1 (5 bases). Trimming took 5 bases from V and 1 from J, leaving 18 bases between them. Germline V gene sequence: CDR1 ENHRY, CDR2 SYGVKD. CDR3 length: 17 residues. The CDR3: CAISFQGAGSSGNTIYF. CDR3 DNA sequence: TGTGCCATCAGTTTCCAGGGCGCTGGAAGTTCTGGAAACACCATATATTTT.

The CDR3 sequence is CAPRRGAPTDTQYF. The CDR3 DNA sequence: TGTGCCCCCCGGCGGGGGGCACCCACAGATACGCAGTATTTT. The chain recombines TRBV19 with TRBJ2-3; 8 bases align to TRBD2. Looked up from germline, CDR1 is LNHDA and CDR2 is SQIVND (reference sequence). CDR3 length: 14 amino acids. Trimming took 11 bases from V and 2 from J; bases not matched to a gene: 9.

The CDR3 loop reads CASSLAAWPGAGELFF. The CDR3 DNA is TGTGCCAGCAGCTTAGCCGCCTGGCCAGGCGCCGGGGAGCTGTTTTTT. This sequence joins TRBV7-2 and TRBJ2-2; D gene ambiguous. CDR3 size: 16 residues. Germline lookup yields CDR1 SGHTA and CDR2 FQGNSA. Deletions cut 0 bases from V and 6 bases from J, with 14 bases between.

J is TRBJ1-1 and V is TRBV18, with D perhaps matching TRBD1 (5 bases). Deletions cut 2 bases from V and 5 bases from J, with 12 bases between. The germline gives CDR1 KGHSH, CDR2 LQKENI. CDR3 length equals 14 residues. The DNA of the CDR3 is TGTGCCAGCTCACCAGCGGGGGGAGGAACTGAAGCTTTCTTT. As protein: CASSPAGGGTEAFF.

In nucleotides, the CDR3 is TGTGCCAGCTCACCCCTCCGACTTACGCGGGAGACCTCTAGCACAGATACGCAGTATTTT. Translated: CASSPLRLTRETSSTDTQYF. The rearrangement joins TRBV18 to TRBJ2-3, with 7 bases lining up with TRBD2. V lost 3 bases to trimming and J lost 0 bases; unmatched junction nucleotides: 18. CDR3 length: 20 amino acids. In germline, CDR1 is KGHSH, CDR2 LQKENI.

The chain joins TRBV5-1 to TRBJ2-3; no clear D gene. V was clipped by 0 bases and J by 0 bases, with 11 bases between them. Germline V gives CDR1 SGHRS, CDR2 YFSETQ. The CDR3 extends over 16 amino acids. CDR3 nucleotides: TGCGCCAGCAGCTTGGAGACTGCGTTAAGCACAGATACGCAGTATTTT. This sequence encodes CASSLETALSTDTQYF.

V is TRBV5-5 and J is TRBJ2-7, with D hard to call. Looked up from germline, CDR1 is SGHKS and CDR2 is YYEKEE (reference sequence). V lost 4 bases, J lost 2 bases, and 13 bases lay in between. The CDR3 covers 14 residues. CDR3 sequence (DNA): TGTGCCAGCAGCGGCCAGGTCGGCGCCTACGAGCAGTACTTC. Translated: CASSGQVGAYEQYF.

The V gene is TRBV5-1, the J gene TRBJ2-1; D is perhaps TRBD1 (6 bases). V lost 4 bases and J lost 8, with 19 bases in between. Germline V gene data show CDR1 as SGHRS and CDR2 as YFSETQ. The CDR3 contains 15 residues. This CDR3 is CASSATGTSGDEQFF. Here the CDR3 DNA reads TGCGCCAGCAGCGCAACCGGGACCTCAGGGGATGAGCAGTTCTTC.

The chain employs TRBV15 and TRBJ1-5, with D maybe TRBD1 (6 bases). The germline V and J ends were trimmed by 6 bases and 5 bases, with 11 bases remaining between them. Germline V gene lookup returns CDR1 LNHNV and CDR2 YYDKDF (reference sequence). There are 13 residues in the CDR3. CDR3 loop: CATRQGGYQPQHF. The CDR3 DNA sequence: TGTGCCACCAGGCAAGGGGGTTATCAGCCCCAGCATTTT. The full variable domain, its missing parts supplied by reference TRBV15 and TRBJ1-5, is DAMVIQNPRYQVTQFGKPVTLSCSQTLNHNVMYWYQQKSSQAPKLLFHYYDKDFNNEADTPDNFQSRRPNTSFCFLDIRSPGLGDTAMYLCATRQGGYQPQHFGDGTRLSIL.

This chain links TRBV7-9 with TRBJ1-6; no firm D call. CDR1 and CDR2 (germline): SEHNR, FQNEAQ (reference sequence). The V and J ends lost 4 bases and 0 bases respectively, with 16 bases between them. This CDR3 has 18 amino acids. DNA for the CDR3: TGTGCCAGCAGCTCCGGAGTGTTCAGCGGCTCCTATAATTCACCCCTCCACTTT. Encoded protein: CASSSGVFSGSYNSPLHF.

In nucleotides, the CDR3 is TGCGCCAGCAGCTTCGGGGCGGGGGGGAATACGCAGTATTTT. This gives the protein CASSFGAGGNTQYF. The V call is TRBV5-1, the J call TRBJ2-3; 9 bases match TRBD2. Germline CDR1 reads SGHRS; CDR2 reads YFSETQ. The CDR3 has 14 residues. J was trimmed by 7 bases and V by 2 bases; bases with no gene match: 5.

The CDR3 loop reads CASSSSPGQGFSYEQYF. The CDR3 DNA reads as TGTGCCAGCAGTTCCTCCCCGGGACAGGGGTTCTCCTACGAGCAGTACTTC. The gene calls are TRBV28 and TRBJ2-7, with TRBD1 matching over 10 bases. The V and J ends lost 4 bases and 0 bases, in that order; junction bases with no gene match: 9. This CDR3 is built from 17 residues. Per the germline V gene, CDR1 is MDHEN and CDR2 is SYDVKM.